This TCR beta chain was sequenced in a study of Graves' ophthalmopathy and Graves' hyperthyroidism. Study details: Ahead of any treatment, peripheral blood was obtained at the initial diagnosis.

If patients had other autoimmune diseases, uncontrolled infections, pregnancy or lactation, they were excluded. The PBMC fraction was derived from about 10 ml of fresh peripheral blood. RNA transcripts served as template for amplifying TCR beta CDR3 sequences. In the first round, RT-PCR was carried out with HTBI primers, and a multiplex PCR formed the second round. Each CDR3 protein is one row after TCRdb ran MiXCR on the multiplex PCR reads. The sample yields almost 750,000 distinct CDR3 sequences, 35% to 50% seen once. This clonotype was picked up a small number of times. Between the trimmed V and J ends, which lost 5 bases and 1 base, there was a span of 18 bases. CDR1 and CDR2 (germline): SEHNR, FQNEAQ (reference sequence). CDR3 size: 16 residues.

The chain couples TRBV7-9 to TRBJ2-7; D not certain. The TCR originated in an adult man with Graves' ophthalmopathy. Sequenced sample: peripheral blood. This CDR3 is CASSHGIGQQSYEQYF. In DNA form, the CDR3 reads TGTGCCAGCAGCCACGGTATTGGGCAGCAGTCCTACGAGCAGTACTTC.